The T cell receptor beta chain under discussion was sequenced for a study of lymphopenia after photon versus proton radiotherapy. The protocol was immunoSEQ multiplex PCR, while the TCRdb copy is restricted to in-frame clones and leaves out a portion. The sample has 150,000 to 200,000 clones; approximately 91% are singletons. CDR1 is SGHVS, CDR2 FQNEAQ, per germline. The V and J ends lost 2 bases and 8 bases respectively, with 19 bases between them. The length of the CDR3 is 16 residues. This sequence originates from a man aged 45-65 years with gastric cancer. The sample consisted of peripheral blood, taken from a patient treated with photon-based radiotherapy. The chain employs TRBV7-8 and TRBJ1-5; maybe TRBD1 (5 bases). This chain's CDR3 is CASSLRVTGSGEPQHF. As DNA, the CDR3 is TGTGCCAGCAGCTTAAGGGTTACAGGTTCCGGAGAGCCCCAGCATTTT.